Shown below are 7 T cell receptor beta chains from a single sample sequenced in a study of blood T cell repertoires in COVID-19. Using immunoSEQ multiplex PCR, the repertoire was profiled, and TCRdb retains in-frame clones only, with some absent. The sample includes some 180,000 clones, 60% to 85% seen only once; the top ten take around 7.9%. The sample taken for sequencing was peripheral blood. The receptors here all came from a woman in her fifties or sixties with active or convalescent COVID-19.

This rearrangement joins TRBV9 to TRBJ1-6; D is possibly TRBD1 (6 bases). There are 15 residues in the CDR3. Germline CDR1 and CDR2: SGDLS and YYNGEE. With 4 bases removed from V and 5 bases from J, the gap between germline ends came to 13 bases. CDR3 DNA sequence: TGTGCCAGCAGCCCACGGACAGATAATAATTCACCCCTCCACTTT. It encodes CASSPRTDNNSPLHF.

DNA of the CDR3: TGTGCCAGCAGCTCTTTCCGAGCGACTAATGAAAAACTGTTTTTT. Its translation: CASSSFRATNEKLFF. This rearrangement joins TRBV7-2 to TRBJ1-4; D gene unclear. Trimming stripped 4 bases from V and 2 bases from J, with 11 bases between. The CDR3 contains 15 residues. Germline-derived CDR1 and CDR2 are SGHTA and FQGNSA.

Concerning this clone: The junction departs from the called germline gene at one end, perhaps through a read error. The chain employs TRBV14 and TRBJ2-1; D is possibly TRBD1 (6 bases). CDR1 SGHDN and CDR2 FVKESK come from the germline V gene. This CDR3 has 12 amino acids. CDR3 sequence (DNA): TGTGCCAGCAGCCTCGGGCAGGGGCTCAAGCTCTTC. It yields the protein CASSLGQGLKLF.

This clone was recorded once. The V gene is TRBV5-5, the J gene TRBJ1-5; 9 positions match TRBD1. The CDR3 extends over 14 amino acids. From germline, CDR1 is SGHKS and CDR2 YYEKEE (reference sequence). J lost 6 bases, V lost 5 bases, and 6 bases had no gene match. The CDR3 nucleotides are TGTGCCAGCAGGCGGACAGGGGACGGTCAGCCCCAGCATTTT. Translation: CASRRTGDGQPQHF.

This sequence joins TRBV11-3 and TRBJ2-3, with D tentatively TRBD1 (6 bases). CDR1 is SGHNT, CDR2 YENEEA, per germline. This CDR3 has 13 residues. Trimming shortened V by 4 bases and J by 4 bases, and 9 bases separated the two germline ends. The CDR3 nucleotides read TGTGCCAGCAGCTACGGACAGCCAGATACGCAGTATTTT. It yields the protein CASSYGQPDTQYF.

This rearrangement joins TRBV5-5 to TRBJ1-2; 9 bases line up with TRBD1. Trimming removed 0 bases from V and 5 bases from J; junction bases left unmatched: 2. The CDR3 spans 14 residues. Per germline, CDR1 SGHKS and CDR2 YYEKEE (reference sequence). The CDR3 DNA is TGTGCCAGCAGCTTGGAGGGGACAGGGTATGGCTACACCTTC. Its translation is CASSLEGTGYGYTF.

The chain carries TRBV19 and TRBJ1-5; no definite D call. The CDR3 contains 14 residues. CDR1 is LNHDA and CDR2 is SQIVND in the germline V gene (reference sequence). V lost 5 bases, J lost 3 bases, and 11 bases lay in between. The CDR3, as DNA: TGTGCCAGTAGTGCGGGGTTCTCCAATCAGCCCCAGCATTTT. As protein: CASSAGFSNQPQHF.